This TCR beta chain appears in the sequencing data of a study of CD8+CD57+ T cells in acquired aplastic anemia. Study in general: Roughly 3 ug was the average amount of DNA from sorted CD4+ and CD8+ cells. Regarding the study as a whole: No significant patient-versus-control difference appeared in CD8+ Simpson's diversity. A set of 25 to 35 CD8+ CDR3 sequences was shared between patients and controls, and these sequences appeared highly expressed in patients.

It was patients with CD8+CD57+ cell expansion by flow cytometry who were chosen for sequencing. No therapy had been given to the patients at the time of blood sampling. The template used for profiling TCR beta VDJ and CDR3 was genomic DNA. TCRdb reanalysed the reads using MiXCR and keeps one entry per CDR3 protein. The sample lists 260,000 or so distinct CDR3 sequences; 40% to 50% were seen once. This clonotype has just a few counts. Its antigen is unidentified. The clonotype was recovered from a human donor with aplastic anemia. Material: sorted CD4+, CD8+, or CD8+CD57+ T cells (not recorded which) from PBMCs.

The CDR3 reads CAWSVLSGSGNTIYF. CDR3 nucleotides: TGTGCCTGGAGTGTACTATCAGGGAGTGGAAACACCATATATTTT. The chain joins TRBV30 to TRBJ1-3, with a possible D match to TRBD1 (5 bases). CDR3 length: 15 amino acids. The germline CDR1 and CDR2 sequences are GTSNPN and SVGIG (reference sequence). V lost 0 bases, J lost 3 bases, and 12 bases lay in between. The entire variable domain, with the rest obtained from reference TRBV30 and TRBJ1-3, is as follows: SQTIHQWPATLVQPVGSPLSLECTVEGTSNPNLYWYRQAAGRGLQLLFYSVGIGQISSEVPQNLSASRPQDRQFILSSKKLLLSDSGFYLCAWSVLSGSGNTIYFGEGSWLTVV.